The 9 T cell receptor beta chains listed next were all sequenced from one sample in a study of tumor-infiltrating lymphocytes in oesophageal squamous cell carcinoma. TCRdb reanalysed the reads using MiXCR and keeps one entry per CDR3 protein. Among about 12,000 distinct CDR3 sequences listed, nearly 60% were seen once. The sequenced material came from blood. The source of these receptors is a female donor with esophageal squamous cell carcinoma.

The chain employs TRBV7-2 and TRBJ2-3; tentative D call: TRBD2 (5 bases). Per the germline V gene, CDR1 is SGHTA and CDR2 is FQGNSA. The CDR3 loop spans 13 amino acids. Trimming pared 5 bases from V and 3 bases from J, leaving 9 bases between. DNA for the CDR3: TGTGCCAGCAGCACACTAGGGACAGATACGCAGTATTTT. Amino acids: CASSTLGTDTQYF.

The chain joins TRBV7-6 to TRBJ2-5; D gene unclear. The end of the DNA is better explained by TRBJ2-3, so the J call may be wrong. The CDR3 has 12 residues. Germline V lookup: CDR1 SGHVS, CDR2 FNYEAQ. The CDR3 reads CASSRYQDTQYF. The DNA for the CDR3 is TGTGCCAGCAGCAGATACCAAGATACGCAGTATTTT.

The chain uses TRBV7-3 and TRBJ2-7, with unresolved D. Germline-derived CDR1 and CDR2 are SGHTA and FQGTGA. This CDR3 contains 13 residues. V was cut by 2 bases and J by 6 bases, with 11 bases left in between. The CDR3 DNA sequence: TGTGCCAGCAGCTTAGATACGGGTTTCGAGCAGTACTTC. Amino acid sequence: CASSLDTGFEQYF.

This clonotype was found a few times. V and J are TRBV7-2 and TRBJ2-5; 10 nucleotides match TRBD2. The assigned J gene may be wrong: the sequence end matches TRBJ2-4 better. The CDR3 length is 17 residues. The germline V gene encodes CDR1 SGHTA and CDR2 FQGNSA. The CDR3 DNA follows: TGTGCCAGCAGCTCGTCGACCAGCGGGAGGGCGAAAAACATTCAGTACTTC. Protein: CASSSSTSGRAKNIQYF.

The rearrangement uses TRBV10-3 and TRBJ1-6, with 9 bases that match TRBD1. CDR1 ENHRY and CDR2 SYGVKD come from the germline V gene. With V trimmed by 4 bases and J by 7 bases, 2 bases remained unmatched. The CDR3 sequence is 14 residues long. The CDR3 sequence is CAISGDRENSPLHF. The CDR3, as DNA: TGTGCCATCAGTGGGGACAGGGAGAATTCACCCCTCCACTTT.

The chain has TRBV7-9 and TRBJ2-7, with no clear D. The end of the DNA fits TRBJ2-1 better, so the J call may be wrong. The CDR3 consists of 15 residues. CDR1 and CDR2 (germline): SEHNR, FQNEAQ (reference sequence). DNA for the CDR3: TGTGCCAGCAGCTTTTCGAGCACCCTGAGCAATGAGCAGTTCTTC. This sequence encodes CASSFSSTLSNEQFF.

The rearrangement links TRBV11-1 to TRBJ1-1, with D possibly being TRBD1 (5 bases). Trimming took 4 bases from V and 4 from J, leaving 13 bases between them. CDR3 length equals 14 residues. Germline V gene lookup returns CDR1 SGHAT and CDR2 FQDESV (reference sequence). CDR3 bases: TGTGCCAGCAGCTCGCCAGGGTTAAGCACTGAAGCTTTCTTT. Translated: CASSSPGLSTEAFF. Filled out from reference TRBV11-1 and TRBJ1-1, the complete variable domain reads EAEVAQSPRYKITEKSQAVAFWCDPISGHATLYWYRQILGQGPELLVQFQDESVVDDSQLPKDRFSAERLKGVDSTLKIQPAELGDSAMYLCASSSPGLSTEAFFGQGTRLTVV.

The chain employs TRBV7-3 and TRBJ2-5, with 10 nucleotides matching TRBD2. The closer fit of TRBJ2-1 to the DNA end suggests the J call may be wrong. This CDR3 region has 16 residues. Germline values: CDR1 SGHTA, CDR2 FQGTGA. Here the CDR3 reads CASSQDTSGRAREQFF. For the CDR3, the DNA is TGTGCCAGCAGCCAAGATACCAGCGGGAGGGCCAGGGAGCAGTTCTTC.

The chain joins TRBV6-5 to TRBJ2-5; 9 bases line up with TRBD2. After removal of 5 bases from V and 11 bases from J, the junction contained 18 bases not matched to a gene. Germline values: CDR1 MNHEY, CDR2 SVGAGI. This CDR3 is 16 amino acids long. The CDR3 sequence is CASSEAWAGGPAEQYF. DNA for the CDR3: TGTGCCAGCAGTGAAGCATGGGCGGGAGGGCCGGCTGAGCAGTACTTC.